What follows are 27 T cell receptor beta chains derived from one specimen sequenced in a study of shared clonotypes between healthy human individuals. Using immunoSEQ multiplex PCR, the repertoire was profiled, and TCRdb retains in-frame clones only, with some absent. This table has more than 2,000,000 clones, 90% to 95% appearing once. The sample comprised naive CD4+ T cells sorted from blood. The subset is: CD45RA+ positively selected. The receptor set was obtained from a man between 18 and 35 years old in good health.

The chain is built from TRBV5-1 and TRBJ1-2, with 10 bases lining up with TRBD1. J lost 3 bases, V lost 0 bases, and 8 bases had no gene match. Germline values: CDR1 SGHRS, CDR2 YFSETQ. The CDR3 extends over 17 amino acids. The CDR3 region has the DNA TGCGCCAGCAGCTTGGCCCTAGGGACAGGGGACGACTATGGCTACACCTTC. Its translation is CASSLALGTGDDYGYTF. Based on the CDR3 plus reference TRBV5-1 and TRBJ1-2, the full variable domain is KAGVTQTPRYLIKTRGQQVTLSCSPISGHRSVSWYQQTPGQGLQFLFEYFSETQRNKGNFPGRFSGRQFSNSRSEMNVSTLELGDSALYLCASSLALGTGDDYGYTFGSGTRLTVV.

On this clone itself: Compared with germline, one end of the junction differs, possibly owing to a read error. The chain is built from TRBV7-7 and TRBJ2-5, with D perhaps matching TRBD2 (5 bases). CDR3 length equals 15 residues. CDR1 SSHAT and CDR2 FNYEAQ come from the germline V gene (reference sequence). CDR3 sequence (DNA): TGTGCTAGCAGCTTAGCGCTAGGAAGCCAAGAGACCCAGTACTTC. It encodes CASSLALGSQETQYF.

CDR3 in DNA: TGCAGCGTCGACGGACAGGGCAAAACAGATACGCAGTATTTT. It is translated as CSVDGQGKTDTQYF. This chain joins TRBV29-1 and TRBJ2-3, with 8 positions matching TRBD1. Trimming cost V 6 bases and J 3 bases; bases outside gene matches: 8. CDR1 and CDR2 (germline): SQVTM, ANQGSEA. The length of the CDR3 is 14 residues.

This chain joins TRBV2 and TRBJ2-1; D remains unclear. Per the germline V gene, CDR1 is SNHLY and CDR2 is FYNNEI. This CDR3 has 13 residues. V was trimmed by 6 bases and J by 12 bases, leaving 18 bases between them. The CDR3 nucleotides are TGTGCCAGCAGCCCGCCCCCTCCTGGGTGGCAGTTCTTC. Translated: CASSPPPPGWQFF.

A note on this clone: Additional DNA sequences in this sample encode the identical CDR3. The genes are TRBV7-2 and TRBJ2-1; 9 nucleotides match TRBD2. Germline lookup yields CDR1 SGHTA and CDR2 FQGNSA. The CDR3 length is 15 residues. V lost 1 base, J lost 7 bases, and 5 bases stayed unmatched. The CDR3 reads CASSLVAGVGNEQFF. The CDR3 DNA reads as TGTGCCAGCAGCTTAGTAGCGGGAGTTGGAAATGAGCAGTTCTTC.

This clone was detected a few times. The chain uses TRBV30 and TRBJ1-1; D may be TRBD1 (5 bases). Trimming took off 3 bases at V and 1 base at J, with 15 bases between the two ends. Germline CDR1 GTSNPN, CDR2 SVGIG (reference sequence). The CDR3 length is 15 residues. The CDR3 DNA sequence: TGTGCCTGGAGCCGTTCGCACAGGTCGAACACTGAAGCTTTCTTT. Encoded protein: CAWSRSHRSNTEAFF.

V gene TRBV6-1 combines with J gene TRBJ1-3; D unclear. The CDR3 has 12 residues. The V gene lost 8 bases and the J gene lost 2 bases, with 7 bases spanning the gap. Germline V gene data show CDR1 as MNHNS and CDR2 as SASEGT. CDR3 nucleotide sequence: TGTGCCAGCGTAACCGCTGGAAACACCATATATTTT. As protein: CASVTAGNTIYF.

The V call is TRBV4-3, the J call TRBJ2-3; 9 bases agree with TRBD2. V dropped 0 bases and J dropped 12; count of bases not matched to a gene: 10. The CDR3 is 15 amino acids. The germline CDR1 and CDR2 sequences are LGHNA and YSLEER. The CDR3 sequence: CASSQDRSASGTQYF. The CDR3 nucleotides are TGCGCCAGCAGCCAAGATAGGTCGGCTAGCGGGACTCAGTATTTT.

V is TRBV21-1 and J is TRBJ1-2; the tabulated D call, TRBD1, remains unverified against the DNA. TRBV21-1 is an annotated pseudogene. This CDR3 has 10 amino acids. In DNA, the CDR3 is TGTGCCAGCAGTCAGGGTGGCTACACCTTC. The encoded protein is CASSQGGYTF.

This clone was seen a handful of times. The J gene is TRBJ1-1, the V gene TRBV19, with 12 nucleotides matching TRBD1. The CDR3 runs to 18 residues. Per germline, CDR1 LNHDA and CDR2 SQIVND (reference sequence). Trimming removed 5 bases from V and 3 bases from J; junction bases left unmatched: 13. CDR3 amino acids: CASSDPGTGGPKDTEAFF. DNA of the CDR3: TGTGCCAGTAGTGACCCCGGGACAGGGGGCCCAAAAGACACTGAAGCTTTCTTT.

The V and J genes are TRBV5-8 and TRBJ2-7, with D tentatively TRBD1 (6 bases). There are 16 residues in the CDR3. Trimming took off 2 bases at V and 4 bases at J, with 19 bases between the two ends. Per the germline V gene, CDR1 is SGHTS and CDR2 is YDEGEE. DNA for the CDR3: TGTGCCAGCAGCTTATCCCCAAACTTACAGGGTTACGAGCAGTACTTC. Translating it yields CASSLSPNLQGYEQYF.

The rearrangement joins TRBV9 to TRBJ2-3; D may be TRBD1 (6 bases). The V gene lost 3 bases and the J gene lost 4 bases, with 18 bases spanning the gap. Germline V gives CDR1 SGDLS, CDR2 YYNGEE. The CDR3 runs 16 residues. CDR3 nucleotide sequence: TGTGCCAGCAGCGCCGAGGCAGGGGAGCCGGCAGATACGCAGTATTTT. The encoded protein is CASSAEAGEPADTQYF. Variable domain in full (rest from reference TRBV9 and TRBJ2-3): DSGVTQTPKHLITATGQRVTLRCSPRSGDLSVYWYQQSLDQGLQFLIQYYNGEERAKGNILERFSAQQFPDLHSELNLSSLELGDSALYFCASSAEAGEPADTQYFGPGTRLTVL.

V and J are TRBV27 and TRBJ2-6; 10 bases are a match to TRBD1. Trimming cost V 2 bases and J 1 base; bases outside gene matches: 5. Germline V lookup: CDR1 MNHEY, CDR2 SMNVEV (reference sequence). CDR3 length: 18 amino acids. The CDR3 spells CASSLEGTGVSGANVLTF. CDR3 nucleotide sequence: TGTGCCAGCAGTTTAGAAGGGACAGGGGTGTCTGGGGCCAACGTCCTGACTTTC.

The chain uses TRBV10-3 and TRBJ1-2; a possible D gene is TRBD1 (5 bases). Germline V gene sequence: CDR1 ENHRY, CDR2 SYGVKD. Trimming pared 6 bases from V and 4 bases from J, leaving 12 bases between. The CDR3 loop spans 13 amino acids. The CDR3 nucleotides are TGTGCCATCAGGATGGGGGACCCCTATGGCTACACCTTC. It specifies CAIRMGDPYGYTF.

The chain employs TRBV5-1 and TRBJ2-1; 13 nucleotides match TRBD2. V shed 5 bases, J shed 5 bases, and the junction held 16 bases outside the gene matches. The germline gives CDR1 SGHRS, CDR2 YFSETQ. The CDR3 is made up of 19 amino acids. CDR3 sequence (DNA): TGCGCCAGCAGTTTACCGGGACTAGCGGGGCTGGTAAAGCACAATGAGCAGTTCTTC. Protein: CASSLPGLAGLVKHNEQFF.

The chain uses TRBV4-3 and TRBJ2-3; the D gene is possibly TRBD2 (5 bases). Germline loops: CDR1 LGHNA, CDR2 YSLEER. Trimming stripped 8 bases from V and 6 bases from J, with 15 bases between. The CDR3 runs to 13 residues. The CDR3 bases are TGCGCCAGCGGAATGGCGGGCCAGGATACGCAGTATTTT. This sequence encodes CASGMAGQDTQYF.

This clone was seen only once. The CDR3 here is CAIKGTGLNSPLHF. In nucleotides, the CDR3 is TGTGCCATCAAGGGGACAGGACTTAATTCACCCCTCCACTTT. The chain couples TRBV10-3 to TRBJ1-6; TRBD1 matches at 8 bases. The CDR3 is 14 residues long. Trimming took 7 bases from V and 6 from J; bases not matched to a gene: 5. Germline-derived CDR1 and CDR2 are ENHRY and SYGVKD.

The genes are TRBV5-1 and TRBJ2-1; 11 bases agree with TRBD2. The CDR3 extends over 15 amino acids. The J segment lost 9 bases and the V segment lost 0 bases, leaving 5 bases of the junction unmatched. Germline-derived CDR1 and CDR2 are SGHRS and YFSETQ. CDR3 loop: CASSLVASGRTEQFF. DNA for the CDR3: TGCGCCAGCAGCTTGGTAGCTAGCGGGAGGACTGAGCAGTTCTTC.

The chain links TRBV7-9 to TRBJ1-2; 8 nucleotides match TRBD1. With 5 bases clipped from V and 0 bases from J, the junction kept 5 bases outside the gene matches. This CDR3 has 15 amino acids. Germline lookup yields CDR1 SEHNR and CDR2 FQNEAQ (reference sequence). The CDR3: CASSTGTGANYGYTF. CDR3 coding DNA: TGTGCCAGCAGCACCGGGACAGGTGCTAACTATGGCTACACCTTC.

The CDR3 region is CASSRTRGTLYEQYF. CDR3 coding DNA: TGTGCCAGCAGCCGAACACGGGGTACACTTTACGAGCAGTACTTC. V usage is TRBV5-5 and J usage is TRBJ2-7; tentatively, D is TRBD2 (5 bases). The CDR3 contains 15 residues. The germline V gene encodes CDR1 SGHKS and CDR2 YYEKEE (reference sequence). V was shortened by 4 bases and J by 4 bases, with 18 bases between the two germline ends.

The chain recombines TRBV27 with TRBJ1-2; D is perhaps TRBD1 (6 bases). The V gene's germline CDR1 is MNHEY and CDR2 SMNVEV (reference sequence). The CDR3 is 15 residues long. V lost 5 bases and J lost 1, with 14 bases in between. The DNA for the CDR3 is TGTGCCAGCAGTCTCACGGACAGAGTTAACTATGGCTACACCTTC. Protein product: CASSLTDRVNYGYTF.

The V call is TRBV7-9, the J call TRBJ1-4; D unclear. The CDR3 spans 15 residues. CDR1 is SEHNR, CDR2 FQNEAQ, per germline (reference sequence). V was clipped by 1 base and J by 4 bases, with 10 bases between them. CDR3 bases: TGTGCCAGCAGCTTAGAGTTATTGGGTAATGAAAAACTGTTTTTT. Translation gives CASSLELLGNEKLFF.

The V and J genes are TRBV5-1 and TRBJ2-2; TRBD1 or TRBD2 may be the D gene (6 bases each). Trimming took 7 bases from V and 6 from J, leaving 16 bases between them. The CDR3 is 14 amino acids. CDR1 and CDR2 (germline): SGHRS, YFSETQ. The chain's CDR3 is CASGFLGGAGELFF. The CDR3 bases are TGCGCCAGCGGATTCCTGGGGGGCGCCGGGGAGCTGTTTTTT.

With regard to this clone: The same CDR3 can be traced to other DNA sequences in this sample. The CDR3 loop is CASSLVGTGGSGNTIYF. The CDR3, as DNA: TGTGCCAGCAGCTTAGTGGGGACAGGGGGCTCCGGAAACACCATATATTTT. V usage is TRBV7-2 and J usage is TRBJ1-3; 12 bases line up with TRBD1. The germline V gene encodes CDR1 SGHTA and CDR2 FQGNSA. V lost 1 base to trimming and J lost 4 bases; unmatched junction nucleotides: 5. This CDR3 spans 17 amino acids.

This chain joins TRBV6-1 and TRBJ2-5; no definite D call. Germline V gene lookup returns CDR1 MNHNS and CDR2 SASEGT. The V end lost 4 bases, the J end lost 1 base, and 7 bases lay between the germline ends. The CDR3 covers 13 residues. DNA for the CDR3: TGTGCCAGCAGTGTACAAATCCAAGAGACCCAGTACTTC. Protein product: CASSVQIQETQYF.

This sequence joins TRBV11-2 and TRBJ2-3; possibly TRBD1 for D (6 bases). From germline, CDR1 is SGHAT and CDR2 FQNNGV. This CDR3 region has 15 residues. Trimming took 0 bases from V and 3 from J, leaving 10 bases between them. CDR3 in DNA: TGTGCCAGCAGCTTAGATGGGCAGGGGACAGATACGCAGTATTTT. Encoded protein: CASSLDGQGTDTQYF.

V gene TRBV28 combines with J gene TRBJ2-7, with 8 bases lining up with TRBD1. Germline trimming cut 5 bases from V and 2 bases from J; bases unmatched to any gene: 5. The CDR3 runs to 14 residues. The V gene's germline CDR1 is MDHEN and CDR2 SYDVKM. DNA of the CDR3: TGTGCCAGCAGTCGTCCGGGACAGGCCTACGAGCAGTACTTC. As protein: CASSRPGQAYEQYF.